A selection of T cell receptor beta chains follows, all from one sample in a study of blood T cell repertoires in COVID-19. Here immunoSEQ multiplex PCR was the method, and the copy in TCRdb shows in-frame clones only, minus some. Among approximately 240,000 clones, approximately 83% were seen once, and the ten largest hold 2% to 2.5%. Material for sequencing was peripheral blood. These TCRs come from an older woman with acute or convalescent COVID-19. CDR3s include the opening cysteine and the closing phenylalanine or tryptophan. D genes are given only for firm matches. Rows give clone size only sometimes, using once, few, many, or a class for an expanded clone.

cdr3_nt: TGTGCCAGCAGCTTGAGAGGGGAGGATGAAAAACTGTTTTTT
cdr3_aa: CASSLRGEDEKLFF
clone_size: .
d_call: .
v_call: TRBV5-4
j_call: TRBJ1-4

cdr3_nt: TGTGCCAGCAGTCATCAGGGTTTGTCGGGCTACACCTTC
cdr3_aa: CASSHQGLSGYTF
clone_size: .
d_call: .
v_call: TRBV12-3/TRBV12-4
j_call: TRBJ1-2

cdr3_nt: TGTGCCAGTCGACAGGTGAACACTGAAGCTTTCTTT
cdr3_aa: CASRQVNTEAFF
clone_size: .
d_call: .
v_call: TRBV6-6
j_call: TRBJ1-1

cdr3_nt: TGCAGCGTTCGAGAGGGTGGGAATTCACCCCTCCACTTT
cdr3_aa: CSVREGGNSPLHF
clone_size: .
d_call: .
v_call: TRBV29-1
j_call: TRBJ1-6

cdr3_nt: TGTGCCAGCTCACGGGACTCCACAATCGCAACTAATGAAAAACTGTTTTTT
cdr3_aa: CASSRDSTIATNEKLFF
clone_size: .
d_call: .
v_call: TRBV18
j_call: TRBJ1-4

cdr3_nt: TGTGCCAGCTCACCTATAGCGGGGGGACCCACAGATACGCAGTATTTT
cdr3_aa: CASSPIAGGPTDTQYF
clone_size: .
d_call: TRBD2
v_call: TRBV18
j_call: TRBJ2-3

cdr3_nt: TGTGCCAGCAGCCGCCAGACTAGCTCCTCTCGGACCCAGTACTTC
cdr3_aa: CASSRQTSSSRTQYF
clone_size: .
d_call: TRBD2
v_call: TRBV13
j_call: TRBJ2-5

cdr3_nt: TGTGCCAGCAGCCCTATGACAGGGAACACTGAAGCTTTCTTT
cdr3_aa: CASSPMTGNTEAFF
clone_size: .
d_call: .
v_call: TRBV5-4
j_call: TRBJ1-1

cdr3_nt: TGTGCCTGGAGTGCCCCCCGGCGAGGAGGGGAGCAGTTCTTC
cdr3_aa: CAWSAPRRGGEQFF
clone_size: .
d_call: .
v_call: TRBV30
j_call: TRBJ2-1

cdr3_nt: TGTGCCAGCACCGCAGCGGGGGGCCGACGCACAGATACGCAGTATTTT
cdr3_aa: CASTAAGGRRTDTQYF
clone_size: .
d_call: TRBD2
v_call: TRBV13
j_call: TRBJ2-3

cdr3_nt: TGTGCCAGCTCACCCGCAGGGGGGAACACTGAAGCTTTCTTT
cdr3_aa: CASSPAGGNTEAFF
clone_size: .
d_call: TRBD1
v_call: TRBV18
j_call: TRBJ1-1

cdr3_nt: TGTGCCAGCAGCCAATCCTTAATGAACACTGAAGCTTTCTTT
cdr3_aa: CASSQSLMNTEAFF
clone_size: .
d_call: .
v_call: TRBV3-1/TRBV3-2
j_call: TRBJ1-1

cdr3_nt: TGTGCCAGCAGTTTCCGGGCTAGGGGGGAGACCCAGTACTTC
cdr3_aa: CASSFRARGETQYF
clone_size: .
d_call: .
v_call: TRBV6-2/TRBV6-3
j_call: TRBJ2-5

cdr3_nt: TGTGCCAGCAGTGAAGTAAGGGGCTCTCGTGAAAAACTGTTTTTT
cdr3_aa: CASSEVRGSREKLFF
clone_size: .
d_call: .
v_call: TRBV2
j_call: TRBJ1-4

cdr3_nt: TGTGCCAGCAGTTTAATGCGGAGCTATGGCTACACCTTC
cdr3_aa: CASSLMRSYGYTF
clone_size: .
d_call: .
v_call: TRBV28
j_call: TRBJ1-2

cdr3_nt: TGCGCCAGCAAGGAGCGAACGGGGGGCACCGGGGAGCTGTTTTTT
cdr3_aa: CASKERTGGTGELFF
clone_size: .
d_call: TRBD2
v_call: TRBV5-1
j_call: TRBJ2-2

cdr3_nt: TGCGCCAGCAGCTTGCAAAACTATGGCTACACCTTC
cdr3_aa: CASSLQNYGYTF
clone_size: .
d_call: .
v_call: TRBV5-1
j_call: TRBJ1-2

cdr3_nt: TGCGCCAGCAGCTTCATCCAGGGGGGCTACGAGCAGTACTTC
cdr3_aa: CASSFIQGGYEQYF
clone_size: .
d_call: .
v_call: TRBV5-1
j_call: TRBJ2-7

cdr3_nt: TGTGCCAGCAGCTTAGAGGGGGCGGGACTAAACACAGATACGCAGTATTTT
cdr3_aa: CASSLEGAGLNTDTQYF
clone_size: .
d_call: .
v_call: TRBV11-2
j_call: TRBJ2-3

cdr3_nt: TGTGCCAGCAGCCCCCCAGGGAAACCCTTCTACGAGCAGTACTTC
cdr3_aa: CASSPPGKPFYEQYF
clone_size: .
d_call: .
v_call: TRBV7-9
j_call: TRBJ2-7

cdr3_nt: TGTGCCAGCAGTTACCCCGACAGTCCTGGCTACACCTTC
cdr3_aa: CASSYPDSPGYTF
clone_size: .
d_call: .
v_call: TRBV6-6
j_call: TRBJ1-2

cdr3_nt: TGTGCCAGCAGCGAATGGTGGGACAGGGCTAACTATGGCTACACCTTC
cdr3_aa: CASSEWWDRANYGYTF
clone_size: .
d_call: TRBD1
v_call: TRBV6-1
j_call: TRBJ1-2

cdr3_nt: TGTGCCAGCACCTTGGGAGGGCTCCATGGCTACACCTTC
cdr3_aa: CASTLGGLHGYTF
clone_size: .
d_call: .
v_call: TRBV12-3/TRBV12-4
j_call: TRBJ1-2

cdr3_nt: TGCGCCAGCAGCTTAAGAGGGAAGAGCTCCTACAATGAGCAGTTCTTC
cdr3_aa: CASSLRGKSSYNEQFF
clone_size: .
d_call: .
v_call: TRBV5-1
j_call: TRBJ2-1

cdr3_nt: TGTGCCAGCAGCCCCAGCGTTGGTTCAAGGCAGTACTTC
cdr3_aa: CASSPSVGSRQYF
clone_size: few
d_call: .
v_call: TRBV5-5
j_call: TRBJ2-7

cdr3_nt: TGTGCCAGCAGCCTCGGATCCAGGGAGACCCAGTACTTC
cdr3_aa: CASSLGSRETQYF
clone_size: .
d_call: .
v_call: TRBV5-5
j_call: TRBJ2-5

cdr3_nt: TGTGCCAGCAGTGCGTACATCAATCAGCCCCAGCATTTT
cdr3_aa: CASSAYINQPQHF
clone_size: few
d_call: .
v_call: TRBV2
j_call: TRBJ1-5

cdr3_nt: TGTGCCAGCAGCCTCGGGACAGGGGGCCTTCAGCCCCAGCATTTT
cdr3_aa: CASSLGTGGLQPQHF
clone_size: .
d_call: TRBD1
v_call: TRBV7-2
j_call: TRBJ1-5

cdr3_nt: TGTGCCAGCAGGGAGGACAGGGCTCTGTACGAGCAGTACTTC
cdr3_aa: CASREDRALYEQYF
clone_size: few
d_call: TRBD1
v_call: TRBV2
j_call: TRBJ2-7

cdr3_nt: TGTGCCAGCAGCTTAGGGACAGGGAATTATGAGCAGTTCTTC
cdr3_aa: CASSLGTGNYEQFF
clone_size: .
d_call: TRBD1
v_call: TRBV7-9
j_call: TRBJ2-1

cdr3_nt: TGTGCCAGCAGTGAGCAGCAGGGCGTAGTAGATACGCAGTATTTT
cdr3_aa: CASSEQQGVVDTQYF
clone_size: .
d_call: .
v_call: TRBV2
j_call: TRBJ2-3

cdr3_nt: TGTGCCAGCAGCCCCGGACAGAACACTGAAGCTTTCTTT
cdr3_aa: CASSPGQNTEAFF
clone_size: .
d_call: .
v_call: TRBV3-1/TRBV3-2
j_call: TRBJ1-1

cdr3_nt: TGTGCCAGCAGTAACACCTTGGTGAACACTGAAGCTTTCTTT
cdr3_aa: CASSNTLVNTEAFF
clone_size: few
d_call: .
v_call: TRBV2
j_call: TRBJ1-1

cdr3_nt: TGTGCCAGCAGCTCGCAGGGAGGAATGAACACCGGGGAGCTGTTTTTT
cdr3_aa: CASSSQGGMNTGELFF
clone_size: once
d_call: .
v_call: TRBV7-2
j_call: TRBJ2-2

cdr3_nt: TGCGCCAGCCGGCCGACAGGGGGCAACAATCAGCCCCAGCATTTT
cdr3_aa: CASRPTGGNNQPQHF
clone_size: .
d_call: TRBD1
v_call: TRBV5-1
j_call: TRBJ1-5

cdr3_nt: TGTGCCAGCACCCCCGCAGGAAGGAACACTGAAGCTTTCTTT
cdr3_aa: CASTPAGRNTEAFF
clone_size: .
d_call: .
v_call: TRBV13
j_call: TRBJ1-1

cdr3_nt: TGTGCCAGCAGCCAAGTGTCTGATTCACCCCTCCACTTT
cdr3_aa: CASSQVSDSPLHF
clone_size: .
d_call: .
v_call: TRBV4-2
j_call: TRBJ1-6

cdr3_nt: TGTGCCAGTAGTATAGGTTCGCGGGGGCGCTCCTACAATGAGCAGTTCTTC
cdr3_aa: CASSIGSRGRSYNEQFF
clone_size: .
d_call: .
v_call: TRBV19
j_call: TRBJ2-1

cdr3_nt: TGTGCCAGCCACTCTGACAGGGCCTACGAGCAGTACTTC
cdr3_aa: CASHSDRAYEQYF
clone_size: .
d_call: TRBD1
v_call: TRBV2
j_call: TRBJ2-7

cdr3_nt: TGTGCCAGCAGGAAACAGGTGGCGGGGAATCAGCCCCAGCATTTT
cdr3_aa: CASRKQVAGNQPQHF
clone_size: .
d_call: .
v_call: TRBV2
j_call: TRBJ1-5

cdr3_nt: TGTGCCAGCAGCTTAGTGGAAGGCGGGAGCACAGATACGCAGTATTTT
cdr3_aa: CASSLVEGGSTDTQYF
clone_size: once
d_call: .
v_call: TRBV7-9
j_call: TRBJ2-3

cdr3_nt: TGTGCCAGCAGTGAGGTTTATCTAGCGGGGTTCTCCAATGAGCAGTTCTTC
cdr3_aa: CASSEVYLAGFSNEQFF
clone_size: .
d_call: TRBD2
v_call: TRBV2
j_call: TRBJ2-1

cdr3_nt: TGTGCCTGGAGTGTATCGGGTGGCTACACCTTC
cdr3_aa: CAWSVSGGYTF
clone_size: .
d_call: .
v_call: TRBV30
j_call: TRBJ1-2

cdr3_nt: TGCGCCAGCAGCTCGGGACAGGGAGCTTATGGCTACACCTTC
cdr3_aa: CASSSGQGAYGYTF
clone_size: .
d_call: TRBD1
v_call: TRBV5-1
j_call: TRBJ1-2

cdr3_nt: TGCAGCGTTGTCGACAGGGTGATCGCTGAAGCTTTCTTT
cdr3_aa: CSVVDRVIAEAFF
clone_size: .
d_call: TRBD1
v_call: TRBV29-1
j_call: TRBJ1-1

cdr3_nt: TGTGCCAGTAGAACCAACCCCGACAGGGACGAGCAGTACTTC
cdr3_aa: CASRTNPDRDEQYF
clone_size: .
d_call: TRBD1
v_call: TRBV19
j_call: TRBJ2-7

cdr3_nt: TGTGCCATCAACCCGGGACAGGGCGGTGGAGAGCAGTACTTC
cdr3_aa: CAINPGQGGGEQYF
clone_size: .
d_call: TRBD1
v_call: TRBV10-3
j_call: TRBJ2-7

cdr3_nt: TGCAGCCTTAAGCAGGGGGAGGAGACCCAGTACTTC
cdr3_aa: CSLKQGEETQYF
clone_size: .
d_call: TRBD1
v_call: TRBV29-1
j_call: TRBJ2-5

cdr3_nt: TGCGCCAGCAGCTTGGAGGGGGCAGATTACAATGAGCAGTTCTTC
cdr3_aa: CASSLEGADYNEQFF
clone_size: once
d_call: TRBD1
v_call: TRBV5-1
j_call: TRBJ2-1

cdr3_nt: TGTGCCAGCAGGTATCGGGACACTGAAGCTTTCTTT
cdr3_aa: CASRYRDTEAFF
clone_size: .
d_call: .
v_call: TRBV28
j_call: TRBJ1-1

cdr3_nt: TGCGCCAGCAGCTCCGGACAGGGAGACTATGGCTACACCTTC
cdr3_aa: CASSSGQGDYGYTF
clone_size: .
d_call: TRBD1
v_call: TRBV5-1
j_call: TRBJ1-2

cdr3_nt: TGTGCCAGCCGATGGGCCGACGCCAGAATGAACACTGAAGCTTTCTTT
cdr3_aa: CASRWADARMNTEAFF
clone_size: .
d_call: .
v_call: TRBV19
j_call: TRBJ1-1

cdr3_nt: TGTGCCAGTAGTATATCGGCTAGCGGGGCCACGGCCGGGGAGCTGTTTTTT
cdr3_aa: CASSISASGATAGELFF
clone_size: .
d_call: TRBD2
v_call: TRBV19
j_call: TRBJ2-2

cdr3_nt: TGTGCCAGCAGTTTCAAACAGGGCAATCAGCCCCAGCATTTT
cdr3_aa: CASSFKQGNQPQHF
clone_size: .
d_call: .
v_call: TRBV28
j_call: TRBJ1-5